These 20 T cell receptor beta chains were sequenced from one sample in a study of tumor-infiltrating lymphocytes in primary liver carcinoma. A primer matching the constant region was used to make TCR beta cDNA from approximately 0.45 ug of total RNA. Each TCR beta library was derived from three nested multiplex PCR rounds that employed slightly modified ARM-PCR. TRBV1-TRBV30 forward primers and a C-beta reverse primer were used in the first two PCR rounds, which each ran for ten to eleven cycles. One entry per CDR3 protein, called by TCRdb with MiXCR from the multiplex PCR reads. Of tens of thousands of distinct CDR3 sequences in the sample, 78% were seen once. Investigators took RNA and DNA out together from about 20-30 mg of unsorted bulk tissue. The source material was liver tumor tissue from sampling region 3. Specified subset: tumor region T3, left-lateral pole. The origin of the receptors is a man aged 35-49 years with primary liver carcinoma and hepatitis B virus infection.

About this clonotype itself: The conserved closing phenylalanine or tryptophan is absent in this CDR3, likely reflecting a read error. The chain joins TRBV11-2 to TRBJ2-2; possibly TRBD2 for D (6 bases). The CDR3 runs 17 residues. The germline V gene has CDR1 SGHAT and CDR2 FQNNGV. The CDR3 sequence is CASSLALGGANTWELFL. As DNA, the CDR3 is TGTGCCAGCAGCTTAGCATTAGGAGGGGCTAACACCTGGGAACTGTTTTTG.

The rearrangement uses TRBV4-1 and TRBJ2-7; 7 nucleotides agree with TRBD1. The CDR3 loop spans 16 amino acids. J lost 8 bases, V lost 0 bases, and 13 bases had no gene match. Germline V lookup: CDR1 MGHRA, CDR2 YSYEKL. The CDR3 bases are TGCGCCAGCAGCCAAGAAGTAGTGACAGGGAAGTACAAGCAGTACTTC. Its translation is CASSQEVVTGKYKQYF.

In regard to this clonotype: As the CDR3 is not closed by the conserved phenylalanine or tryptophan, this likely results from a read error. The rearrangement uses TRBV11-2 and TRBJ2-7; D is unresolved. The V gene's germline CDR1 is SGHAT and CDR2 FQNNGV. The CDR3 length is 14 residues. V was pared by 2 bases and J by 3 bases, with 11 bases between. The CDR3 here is CASSLLGRNYEQYL. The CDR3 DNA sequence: TGTGCCAGCAGCTTATTAGGTCGAAACTACGAGCAGTACTTG.

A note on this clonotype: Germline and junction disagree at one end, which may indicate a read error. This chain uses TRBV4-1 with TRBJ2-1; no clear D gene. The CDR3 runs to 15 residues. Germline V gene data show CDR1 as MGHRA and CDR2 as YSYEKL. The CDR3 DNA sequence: TGCGCCAGCAGCCAAAGTAGTGGATGGAGCAATGAGCAGTTTTTC. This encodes CASSQSSGWSNEQFF.

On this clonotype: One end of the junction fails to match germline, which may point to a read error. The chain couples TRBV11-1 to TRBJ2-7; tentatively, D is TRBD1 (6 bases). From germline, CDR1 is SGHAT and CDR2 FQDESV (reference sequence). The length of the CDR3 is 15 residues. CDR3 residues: CANSRPNAQGGEHYF. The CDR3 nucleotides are TGTGCCAACAGCCGACCTAACGCACAGGGCGGTGAGCATTACTTC. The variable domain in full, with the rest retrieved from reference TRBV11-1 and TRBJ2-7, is EAEVAQSPRYKITEKSQAVAFWCDPISGHATLYWYRQILGQGPELLVQFQDESVVDDSQLPKDRFSAERLKGVDSTLKIQPAELGDSAMYLCANSRPNAQGGEHYFGPGTRLTVT.

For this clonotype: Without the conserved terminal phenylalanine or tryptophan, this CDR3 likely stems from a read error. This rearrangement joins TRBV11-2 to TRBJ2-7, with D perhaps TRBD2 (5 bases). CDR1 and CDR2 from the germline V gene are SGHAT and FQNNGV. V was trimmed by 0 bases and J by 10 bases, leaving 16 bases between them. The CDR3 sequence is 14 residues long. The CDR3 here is CASSLDLGGREQYL. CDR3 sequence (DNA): TGTGCCAGCAGCTTAGATCTTGGTGGACGGGAACAGTACTTA.

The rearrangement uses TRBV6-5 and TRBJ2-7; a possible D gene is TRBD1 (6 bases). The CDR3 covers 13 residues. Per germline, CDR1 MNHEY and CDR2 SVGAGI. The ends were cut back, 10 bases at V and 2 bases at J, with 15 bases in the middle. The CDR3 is CANNRTDAYEQYF. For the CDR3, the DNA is TGTGCCAACAACCGGACAGATGCCTACGAGCAGTACTTC.

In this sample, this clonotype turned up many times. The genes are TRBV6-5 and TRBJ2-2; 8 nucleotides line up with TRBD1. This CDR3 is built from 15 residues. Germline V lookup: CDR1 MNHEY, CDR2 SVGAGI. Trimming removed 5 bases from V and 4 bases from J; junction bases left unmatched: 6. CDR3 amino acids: CASSPRTGFTGELFF. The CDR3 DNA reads TGTGCCAGCAGTCCGCGGACAGGGTTCACCGGGGAGCTGTTTTTT.

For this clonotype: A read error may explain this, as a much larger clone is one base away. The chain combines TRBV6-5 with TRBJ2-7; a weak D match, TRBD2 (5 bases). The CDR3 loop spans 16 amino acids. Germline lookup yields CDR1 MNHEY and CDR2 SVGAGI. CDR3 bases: TGTGCCAGCAGTCAACGGAGAGCGGAGGCAAGCAACGAGCATTACTTC. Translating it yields CASSQRRAEASNEHYF.

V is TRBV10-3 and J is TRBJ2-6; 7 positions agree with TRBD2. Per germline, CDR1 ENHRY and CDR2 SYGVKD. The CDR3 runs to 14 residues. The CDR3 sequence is CVTRGESGVNVLTF. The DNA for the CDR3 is TGTGTCACTCGGGGGGAAAGTGGGGTTAACGTCCTGACTTTC.

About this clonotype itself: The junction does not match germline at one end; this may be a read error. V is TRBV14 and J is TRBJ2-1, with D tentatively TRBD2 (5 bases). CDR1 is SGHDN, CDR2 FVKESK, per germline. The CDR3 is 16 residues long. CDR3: CASSPPGGSSYNEQFF. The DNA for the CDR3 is TGTGCCAGCAGCCCGCCAGGAGGCAGCTCCTACAATGAACAGTTCTTC. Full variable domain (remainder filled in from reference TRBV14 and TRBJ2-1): EAGVTQFPSHSVIEKGQTVTLRCDPISGHDNLYWYRRVMGKEIKFLLHFVKESKQDESGMPNNRFLAERTGGTYSTLKVQPAELEDSGVYFCASSPPGGSSYNEQFFGPGTRLTVL.

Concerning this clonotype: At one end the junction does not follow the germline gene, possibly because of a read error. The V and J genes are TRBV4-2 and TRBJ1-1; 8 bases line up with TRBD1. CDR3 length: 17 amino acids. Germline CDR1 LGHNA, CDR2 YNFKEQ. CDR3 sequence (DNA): TGTGCCAGCAGCCAAGAGTACGGACAGGGTTTTAGGACTGAAGCATCCTTT. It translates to CASSQEYGQGFRTEASF.

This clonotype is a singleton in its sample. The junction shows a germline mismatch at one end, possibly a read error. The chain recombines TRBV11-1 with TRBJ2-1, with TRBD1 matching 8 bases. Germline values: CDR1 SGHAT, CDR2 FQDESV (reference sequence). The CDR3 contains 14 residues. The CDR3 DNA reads TGTGCCAACAGCCCCGGACAGGGTCGAGCTGAGCAGATCTTC. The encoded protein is CANSPGQGRAEQIF.

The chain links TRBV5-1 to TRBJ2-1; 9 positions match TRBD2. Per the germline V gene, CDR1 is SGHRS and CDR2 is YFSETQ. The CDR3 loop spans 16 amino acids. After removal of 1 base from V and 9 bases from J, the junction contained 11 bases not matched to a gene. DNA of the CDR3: TGCGCCAGCAGCTTGCATATAGCGGGAGAGTCCGGTGAGCAGTTCTTC. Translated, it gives CASSLHIAGESGEQFF.

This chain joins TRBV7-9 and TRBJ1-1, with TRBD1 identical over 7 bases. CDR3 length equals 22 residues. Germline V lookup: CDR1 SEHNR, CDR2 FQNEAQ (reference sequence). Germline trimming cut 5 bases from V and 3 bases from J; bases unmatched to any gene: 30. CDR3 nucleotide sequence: TGTGCCAGCAGCGGCATGTGGATAGGGGGCGAACGGGACCATGGCCCACACACTGAAGCTTTCTTT. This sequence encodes CASSGMWIGGERDHGPHTEAFF.

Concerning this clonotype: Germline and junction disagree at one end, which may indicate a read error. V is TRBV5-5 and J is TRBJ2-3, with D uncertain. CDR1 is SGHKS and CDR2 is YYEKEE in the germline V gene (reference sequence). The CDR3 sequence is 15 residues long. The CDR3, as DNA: TGTGCCAGCACCTTGCACCAGGCGCCCGCAGATACGCAGTATTTT. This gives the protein CASTLHQAPADTQYF.

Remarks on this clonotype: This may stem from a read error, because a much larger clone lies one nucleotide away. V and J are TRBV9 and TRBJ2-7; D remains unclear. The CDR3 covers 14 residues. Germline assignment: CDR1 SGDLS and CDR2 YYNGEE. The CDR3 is CTSSVRSNSYEQYF. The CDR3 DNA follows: TGTACCAGCAGCGTAAGGTCCAACTCCTACGAGCAGTACTTC.

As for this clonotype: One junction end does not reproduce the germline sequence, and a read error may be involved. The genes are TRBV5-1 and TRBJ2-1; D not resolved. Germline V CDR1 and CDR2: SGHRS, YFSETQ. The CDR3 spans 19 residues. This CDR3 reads CASSFLDGPHGGFYNERFF. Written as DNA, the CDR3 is TGCGCCAGCAGCTTCTTGGACGGGCCACACGGTGGATTCTACAATGAGCGGTTCTTC.

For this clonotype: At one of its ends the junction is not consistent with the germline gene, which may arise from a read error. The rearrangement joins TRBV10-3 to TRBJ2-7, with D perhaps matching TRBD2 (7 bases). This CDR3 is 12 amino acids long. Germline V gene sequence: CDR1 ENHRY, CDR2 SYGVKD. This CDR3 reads CAISEKMGGQCF. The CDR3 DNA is TGTGCCATCAGTGAGAAGATGGGGGGGCAGTGCTTC.

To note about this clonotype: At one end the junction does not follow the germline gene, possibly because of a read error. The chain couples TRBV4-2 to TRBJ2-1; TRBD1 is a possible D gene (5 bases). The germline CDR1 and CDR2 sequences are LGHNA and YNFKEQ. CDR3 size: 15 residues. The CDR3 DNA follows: TGTGCCAGCAGCCAAGAGGACAATAGCTACAATGAGCAGTTTTTC. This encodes CASSQEDNSYNEQFF.